The rows below give T cell receptor beta chains drawn from one sample of a study of T-cell reconstitution after alpha-beta-depleted transplantation in children. Using its own MiXCR run on the PCR reads, TCRdb lists one record per CDR3 protein. The data show hundreds of thousands of distinct CDR3 sequences, roughly 8.2% seen once. Source: PBMCs, mostly from graft donor cells, taken 180 days after TCRalphabeta/CD19-depleted stem cell transplant. The receptors stem from a male patient younger than 18 who had a stem cell transplant for acute lymphoblastic leukemia, so the T cells may come from the graft donor. Each CDR3 is given with its conserved first and last residue. A D gene is named only where the DNA matches it firmly. Only some rows state a clone size, as once, few, many or a class for expanded clones.

J gene | clone size | V gene | D gene | CDR3 length | CDR3 DNA | CDR3 protein
TRBJ1-2 | many | TRBV5-6 | - | 8 | TGTGCCAGCTATGGCTACACCTTC | CASYGYTF
TRBJ1-2 | many | TRBV20-1 | TRBD1 | 15 | TGCAGTGCTAGAGATGACAGGGGGAATAACTATGGCTACACCTTC | CSARDDRGNNYGYTF
TRBJ1-4 | - | TRBV20-1 | - | 14 | TGCAGTGCTAGGGATGGGGAGGGGAATGAAAAACTGTTTTTT | CSARDGEGNEKLFF
TRBJ2-1 | many | TRBV9 | - | 14 | TGTGCCAGCAGCGTATTTAGCGGCCGGAGTGAGCAGTTCTTC | CASSVFSGRSEQFF
TRBJ1-1 | many | TRBV3-1 | TRBD1 | 14 | TGTGCCAGCAGCTCCCGGGGAGACAGGGGACAAGCTTTCTTT | CASSSRGDRGQAFF
TRBJ2-3 | many | TRBV29-1 | TRBD2 | 16 | TGCAGCGTTCCCCGACTAGCGGGAGTCCTCACAGATACGCAGTATTTT | CSVPRLAGVLTDTQYF
TRBJ2-7 | many | TRBV20-1 | - | 13 | TGCAGTGCTCTATACAGGTCCTCCTACGAGCAGTACTTC | CSALYRSSYEQYF
TRBJ2-2 | many | TRBV20-1 | TRBD1 | 13 | TGCAGTGTTCCGGGACAGGGGATCGGGGAGCTGTTTTTT | CSVPGQGIGELFF
TRBJ1-3 | many | TRBV12-3/TRBV12-4 | - | 14 | TGTGCCAGCAGCCCTTGGGGAGAAGGAAACACCATATATTTT | CASSPWGEGNTIYF
TRBJ2-7 | many | TRBV7-9 | TRBD2 | 15 | TGTGCCAGCAGCGGAAAGGGAGCGGGGACCTACGAGCAGTACTTC | CASSGKGAGTYEQYF
TRBJ1-1 | many | TRBV2 | - | 12 | TGTGCCAGCAGTGAGAGGGGCACTGAAGCTTTCTTT | CASSERGTEAFF
TRBJ1-1 | - | TRBV5-1 | - | 14 | TGCGCCAGCAGACGGCCGGGGGCGAACACTGAAGCTTTCTTT | CASRRPGANTEAFF
TRBJ2-1 | many | TRBV6-1 | TRBD2 | 16 | TGTGCCAGCAGTCTTATTAGCGGGAGGGCCAAAAGTTGGCAGTTCTTC | CASSLISGRAKSWQFF
TRBJ2-1 | many | TRBV7-3 | - | 14 | TGTGCCAGCAGCCCCGGGACATTTAACAATGAGCAGTTCTTC | CASSPGTFNNEQFF
TRBJ2-7 | many | TRBV27 | - | 13 | TGTGCCAGCAGTTTATCCTACGTTAACGAGCAGTACTTC | CASSLSYVNEQYF
TRBJ2-2 | many | TRBV24-1 | - | 14 | TGTGCCACCAGTGTCTCAGGAGGCACCGGGGAGCTGTTTTTT | CATSVSGGTGELFF
TRBJ1-4 | many | TRBV6-4 | TRBD1 | 19 | TGTGCCAGCAGGAGGGACAGACATCGCCCTTTCTCAACTAATGAAAAACTGTTTTTT | CASRRDRHRPFSTNEKLFF
TRBJ1-5 | - | TRBV19 | - | 12 | TGTGCCAGTAGTATAGATCCTCAGCCCCAGCATTTT | CASSIDPQPQHF
TRBJ2-1 | many | TRBV29-1 | TRBD2 | 16 | TGCAGCGTTGAAGATCCCGCGGGAGGGTTCTACAATGAGCAGTTCTTC | CSVEDPAGGFYNEQFF
TRBJ1-1 | - | TRBV29-1 | - | 15 | TGCAGCGTTGAAATTTTGCTTTCCAGGGGAACTGAAGCTTTCTTT | CSVEILLSRGTEAFF
TRBJ2-5 | many | TRBV11-2 | TRBD2 | 15 | TGTGCCAGCAGCTCACTAGCGATGGGGCAAGAGACCCAGTACTTC | CASSSLAMGQETQYF
TRBJ1-1 | many | TRBV12-3/TRBV12-4 | TRBD1 | 12 | TGTGCCAGCAGTTTAGCCAGGGGGCAGGCTTTCTTT | CASSLARGQAFF
TRBJ2-7 | many | TRBV29-1 | - | 13 | TGCAGCGTTGAAGGTGGACCCTTGGACGAGCAGTACTTC | CSVEGGPLDEQYF
TRBJ2-3 | many | TRBV7-9 | - | 15 | TGTGCCAGCAGCTTAAAAACCCCCAGCACAGATACGCAGTATTTT | CASSLKTPSTDTQYF
TRBJ2-7 | few | TRBV6-1 | TRBD1 | 15 | TGTGCCAGCAGTCAAAGGGACAGGGGGACCTACGAGCAGTACTTC | CASSQRDRGTYEQYF
TRBJ2-3 | few | TRBV3-1 | TRBD2 | 15 | TGTGCCAGCAGCCACGCGGGAGGTAGCACAGATACGCAGTATTTT | CASSHAGGSTDTQYF
TRBJ2-2 | many | TRBV5-1 | TRBD2 | 16 | TGCGCCAGCAGCTTGGGACTAGCGGGTCTCACCGGGGAGCTGTTTTTT | CASSLGLAGLTGELFF
TRBJ1-1 | many | TRBV19 | - | 14 | TGTGCCAGTAGTATTGGGACAACGAACACTGAAGCTTTCTTT | CASSIGTTNTEAFF